This T cell receptor (beta chain) was sequenced during a study of T cells in localized non-small cell lung cancer. Study conclusions and caveats: With higher T cell density in blood came longer overall survival. Only one tumor region was sequenced, so heterogeneity remains possible. Tumor trailed uninvolved adjacent lung in T cell clonality, which peaked there.

The data were produced by immunoSEQ multiplex PCR, yet TCRdb's version contains in-frame clones alone and is incomplete. The sample has about 53,000 clones; 80% to 85% are singletons. This clone was observed once. Its matching antigen is unknown. Between the trimmed V and J ends, which lost 0 bases and 3 bases, there was a span of 8 bases. The CDR3 length is 14 residues. The chain carries TRBV23-1 and TRBJ1-2, with unresolved D. TRBV23-1 is an open reading frame, and its role is uncertain. The source of this sequence is a man aged 40 to 69 with stage III lung adenocarcinoma. The sample consisted of peripheral blood mononuclear cells, taken before any cancer treatment. This CDR3 is CASSQSRDYYGYTF. In DNA, the CDR3 is TGCGCCAGCAGTCAATCTAGGGATTACTATGGCTACACCTTC.